This T cell receptor beta chain emerged from a study of early T cells in non-severe SARS-CoV-2 infection. One entry per CDR3 protein results from TCRdb running MiXCR on the 5' RACE reads. The sample lists roughly 56,000 distinct CDR3 sequences, roughly 10% occurring once. Germline-derived CDR1 and CDR2 are SEHNR and FQNEAQ (reference sequence). This CDR3 has 15 residues. Trimming took 0 bases from V and 0 from J, leaving 6 bases between them. This clonotype has at least ten counts. V and J are TRBV7-9 and TRBJ1-3; TRBD1 is a possible D gene (5 bases). Sequencing was performed on whole blood. The clonotype originates from an adult who was a healthcare worker with PCR-confirmed SARS-CoV-2 infection or an uninfected control (not recorded which). CDR3 region: CASSLAGTSGNTIYF. Here the CDR3 DNA reads TGTGCCAGCAGCTTAGCCGGGACCTCTGGAAACACCATATATTTT.